The source of this T cell receptor (beta chain) is a study of T cells in Graves' hyperthyroidism and ophthalmopathy (dated by TCRdb to 2018 to 2020). General notes on the study: Peripheral blood was collected at initial diagnosis, before any treatment. A discovery cohort of roughly 100 patients, roughly 45 with Graves' ophthalmopathy and fewer than 65 with stable Graves' hyperthyroidism, was used to find distinguishing TCR V-J signatures. Whether ophthalmopathy could be predicted prospectively was tested in an independent validation cohort made up of approximately 19 hyperthyroidism patients plus 17 patients who later progressed to ophthalmopathy. For training and testing, the roughly 93 patients in the discovery cohort were randomly divided in a 7:3 ratio. The study also compared thyroid tissue and blood T-cell repertoires from a handful of Graves' hyperthyroidism patients. Once sampling was done, hyperthyroidism patients were given methimazole at a starting dose of 30 mg daily, whereas ophthalmopathy patients were given high-dose intravenous methylprednisolone. According to the paper, TCR Vbeta CDR3 sequencing was carried out on over 130 peripheral blood samples, which came from fewer than 50 ophthalmopathy, around 74 hyperthyroidism and roughly 17 progressor patients.

TCR beta CDR3 regions were amplified from RNA transcripts. A first-round RT-PCR of the TCR CDR3 used the HTBI primer set with the Qiagen OneStep RT-PCR kit. Libraries were constructed in a second round of multiplex PCR, after which size selection and purification were performed. The libraries were sequenced on an Illumina HiSeq2000 using paired-end 100 bp reads. In the authors' own workflow: SOAPnuke was used to process the raw data, with reads discarded if the reads contained adapters or uncalled bases, had a mean Phred below 15, or lacked an exact constant-primer or identifier match. COPE v1.2.5 was used to merge high-quality paired reads, and clonotypes were defined as unique nucleotide sequences. Clonotypes were aligned to IMGT TRBV, TRBD and TRBJ reference segments using MiTCR v1.1. The analysis was restricted to V-J combinations with a frequency above 0.0001, which together covered 99.2% of the repertoires. A TCS score was defined as the ratio of F50 (clonal expansion) to E x V (chaos), with BLOSUM62-based TCRdist applied between CDR3 peptides within each V-J. Welch's t-statistics and random forest reduced approximately 520 V-J features to 10 to 15, which were used in a naive Bayes classifier (R e1071). The public sequencing data were trimmed at Q25 with fastp and processed into clonotypes with MiXCR by TCRdb, which kept only in-frame beta chains. Here each entry gathers all rows of one CDR3 protein and keeps the most common genes and DNA. The V and J calls follow TCRdb's processing rather than the paper's. For this sample the table gives 650,000 to 750,000 distinct CDR3 sequences, of which about 15% were detected only once. The ten largest clonotypes hold 10% of the sample.

Comment on this clonotype: Its antigen target is currently unknown. No much larger clone is present one base from it, and per-base qualities are unavailable.

Summary of the overall study and its limitations: Most expanded thyroid clonotypes (frequency above 0.001) were also detected in blood, a finding suggesting that blood repertoires may reflect thyroid immune responses. A 13 V-J signature model separated ophthalmopathy from stable hyperthyroidism, with nearly 90% sensitivity and about 81% specificity in cross-validation and 80%/75% in testing. No statistical method was used to set the sample size in advance, and investigators knew the group allocation. In validation, the model predicted progression to ophthalmopathy a median of roughly six months before onset, with approximately 71% sensitivity and about 72% specificity.

Graves' hyperthyroidism was defined as stable when no progression to ophthalmopathy occurred over 18 months of follow-up. Hyperthyroidism patients were newly diagnosed, with disease duration under 2 months, and aged 18 to 65 years. Any patient with an uncontrolled infection, another autoimmune disease, pregnancy or lactation was excluded. Diagnoses relied on clinical symptoms, serum thyroxine and TRAb, thyroid ultrasound and orbital computed tomography. PBMCs were isolated from more than 8 ml of fresh peripheral blood by Ficoll-Paque density gradient centrifugation. Total RNA was extracted with Trizol reagent, and quality was checked on an Agilent 2100 Bioanalyzer. Trimming takes 5 bases off V and 4 bases off J; junction bases not matched to a gene: 16. CDR3 length: 17 amino acids, cysteine to phenylalanine. The retained sequence is limited to the CDR3, 51 bases, with the frame set at the first base. CDR1 and CDR2 were assigned from the germline V gene as MDHEN and SYDVKM.

Specimen: blood. The sequence was collected from a woman under 30 with Graves' hyperthyroidism. The chain uses TRBV28 and TRBJ2-5; 7 central bases correspond to TRBD1. The CDR3 protein is CASSIPSYRGSLETQYF. The DNA sequence is TGTGCCAGCAGTATCCCGTCATACAGGGGAAGTCTAGAGACCCAGTACTTC.